This entry describes one T cell receptor (beta chain). This sample is part of a study of blood T cell repertoires in COVID-19. Overall study: Both acute and convalescent COVID-19 samples were obtained from the United States, Italy and Spain. Sources were T cells, B-cell-depleted T cells, or PBMCs; the material itself was cDNA or gDNA.

In the original processing: Cell counts per sample came from amplifying reference gene primers. The data were produced by immunoSEQ multiplex PCR, yet TCRdb's version contains in-frame clones alone and is incomplete. The DNA gave D and trimming, while V, J and clone size come from that table. The profile shows roughly 43,000 clones, approximately 81% of them singletons. The length of the CDR3 is 16 residues. Germline lookup yields CDR1 SGHVS and CDR2 FQNEAQ. The V gene end was trimmed by 3 bases and the J gene end by 4 bases; junction bases not matched to a gene: 8. This TCR was recovered from a woman between 65 and 79 years old with acute or convalescent COVID-19. The sequencing sample was made of peripheral blood. The chain recombines TRBV7-8 with TRBJ2-1; 8 bases are a match to TRBD2. Here the CDR3 DNA reads TGTGCCAGCAGCTTCGGACTAGCTTCTATTTACAATGAGCAGTTCTTC. This sequence encodes CASSFGLASIYNEQFF.